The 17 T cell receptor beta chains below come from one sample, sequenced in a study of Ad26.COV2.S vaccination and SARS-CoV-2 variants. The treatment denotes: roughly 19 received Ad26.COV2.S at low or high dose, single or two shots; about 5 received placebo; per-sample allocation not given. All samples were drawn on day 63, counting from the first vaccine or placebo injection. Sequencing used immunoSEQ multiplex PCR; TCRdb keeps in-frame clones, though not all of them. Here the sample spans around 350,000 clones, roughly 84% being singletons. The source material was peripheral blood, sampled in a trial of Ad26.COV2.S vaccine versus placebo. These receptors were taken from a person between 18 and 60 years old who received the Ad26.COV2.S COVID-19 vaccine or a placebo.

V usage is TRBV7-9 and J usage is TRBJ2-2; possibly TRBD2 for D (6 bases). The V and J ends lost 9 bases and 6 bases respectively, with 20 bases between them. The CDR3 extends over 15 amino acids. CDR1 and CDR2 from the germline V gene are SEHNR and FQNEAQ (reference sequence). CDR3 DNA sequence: TGTGCCAGTGGATTGGCGGACTATTTTCCCGGGGAGCTGTTTTTT. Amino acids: CASGLADYFPGELFF.

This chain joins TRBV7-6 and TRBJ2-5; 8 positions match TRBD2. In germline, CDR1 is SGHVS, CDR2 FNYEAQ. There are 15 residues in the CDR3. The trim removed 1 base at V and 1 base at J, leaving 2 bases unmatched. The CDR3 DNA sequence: TGTGCCAGCAGCTTAGTGGCGGGGGGCCAAGAGACCCAGTACTTC. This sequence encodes CASSLVAGGQETQYF.

CDR3 sequence (DNA): TGTGCCAGCAGCCGACAGCGATCTAACTATGGCTACACCTTC. Protein: CASSRQRSNYGYTF. The chain has TRBV6-5 and TRBJ1-2; possibly TRBD1 for D (5 bases). Germline values: CDR1 MNHEY, CDR2 SVGAGI. There are 14 residues in the CDR3. V was pared by 6 bases and J by 0 bases, with 11 bases between.

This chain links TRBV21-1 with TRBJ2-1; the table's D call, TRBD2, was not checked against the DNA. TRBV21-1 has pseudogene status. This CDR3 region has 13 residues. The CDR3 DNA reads TGTGCCAGCAGCAAGACCACGGAGGGTGAGCAGTTCTTC. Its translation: CASSKTTEGEQFF.

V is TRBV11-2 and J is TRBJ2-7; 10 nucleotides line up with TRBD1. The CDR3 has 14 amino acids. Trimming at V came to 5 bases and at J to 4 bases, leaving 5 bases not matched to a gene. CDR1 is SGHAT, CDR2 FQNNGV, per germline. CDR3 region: CASSRGQGRYEQYF. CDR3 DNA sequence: TGTGCCAGCAGCCGGGGACAGGGGAGATACGAGCAGTACTTC.

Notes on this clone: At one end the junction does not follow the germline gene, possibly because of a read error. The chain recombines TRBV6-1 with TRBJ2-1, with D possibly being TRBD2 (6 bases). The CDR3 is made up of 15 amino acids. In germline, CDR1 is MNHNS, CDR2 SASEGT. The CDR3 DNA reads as TGTGCCAGCAGGGAAGGACTACGTATGGCGATCGAGCAGTTCTTC. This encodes CASREGLRMAIEQFF.

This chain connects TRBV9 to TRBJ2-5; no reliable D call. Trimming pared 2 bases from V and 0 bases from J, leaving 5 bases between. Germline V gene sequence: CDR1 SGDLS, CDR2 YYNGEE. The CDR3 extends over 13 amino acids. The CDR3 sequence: CASSVADQETQYF. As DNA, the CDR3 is TGTGCCAGCAGCGTGGCAGACCAAGAGACCCAGTACTTC.

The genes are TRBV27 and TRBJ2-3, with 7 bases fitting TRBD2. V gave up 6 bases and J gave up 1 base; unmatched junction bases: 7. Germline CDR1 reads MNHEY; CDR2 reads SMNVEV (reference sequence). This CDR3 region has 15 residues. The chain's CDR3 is CASRRAGPRTDTQYF. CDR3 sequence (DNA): TGTGCCAGCAGACGAGCGGGACCCCGCACAGATACGCAGTATTTT.

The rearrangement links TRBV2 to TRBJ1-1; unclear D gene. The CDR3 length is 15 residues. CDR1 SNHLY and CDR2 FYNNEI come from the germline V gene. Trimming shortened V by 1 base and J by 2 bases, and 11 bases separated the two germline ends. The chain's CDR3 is CASSEGPVSNTEAFF. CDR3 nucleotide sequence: TGTGCCAGCAGTGAAGGCCCCGTTAGTAACACTGAAGCTTTCTTT. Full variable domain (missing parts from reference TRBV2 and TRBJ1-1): EPEVTQTPSHQVTQMGQEVILRCVPISNHLYFYWYRQILGQKVEFLVSFYNNEISEKSEIFDDQFSVERPDGSNFTLKIRSTKLEDSAMYFCASSEGPVSNTEAFFGQGTRLTVV.

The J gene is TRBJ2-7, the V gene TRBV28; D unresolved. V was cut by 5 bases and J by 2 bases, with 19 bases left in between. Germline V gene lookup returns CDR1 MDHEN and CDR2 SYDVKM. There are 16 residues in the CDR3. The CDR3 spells CASSPSSPGAAYEQYF. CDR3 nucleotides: TGTGCCAGCAGTCCCTCTTCTCCAGGAGCCGCCTACGAGCAGTACTTC.

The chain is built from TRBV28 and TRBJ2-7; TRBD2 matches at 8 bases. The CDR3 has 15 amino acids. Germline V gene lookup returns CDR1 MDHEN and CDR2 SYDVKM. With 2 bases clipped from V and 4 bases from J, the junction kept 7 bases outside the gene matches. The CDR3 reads CASSLGVAGSYEQYF. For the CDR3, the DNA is TGTGCCAGCAGTTTAGGGGTAGCGGGGTCATACGAGCAGTACTTC.

The CDR3 region is CAIGTPGGVNIQYF. In DNA form, the CDR3 reads TGTGCCATCGGGACCCCAGGAGGGGTAAACATTCAGTACTTC. The chain joins TRBV28 to TRBJ2-4, with D possibly being TRBD2 (6 bases). Trimming removed 10 bases at V and 6 bases at J, with 19 bases between. CDR3 length: 14 residues. Germline values: CDR1 MDHEN, CDR2 SYDVKM. Full variable domain (rest looked up from reference TRBV28 and TRBJ2-4): DVKVTQSSRYLVKRTGEKVFLECVQDMDHENMFWYRQDPGLGLRLIYFSYDVKMKEKGDIPEGYSVSREKKERFSLILESASTNQTSMYLCAIGTPGGVNIQYFGAGTRLSVL.

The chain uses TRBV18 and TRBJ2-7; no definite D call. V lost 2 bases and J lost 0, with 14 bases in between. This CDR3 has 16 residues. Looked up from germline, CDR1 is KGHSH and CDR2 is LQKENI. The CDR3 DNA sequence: TGTGCCAGCTCACCAATGGAGAGTCACCACTCCTACGAGCAGTACTTC. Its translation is CASSPMESHHSYEQYF.

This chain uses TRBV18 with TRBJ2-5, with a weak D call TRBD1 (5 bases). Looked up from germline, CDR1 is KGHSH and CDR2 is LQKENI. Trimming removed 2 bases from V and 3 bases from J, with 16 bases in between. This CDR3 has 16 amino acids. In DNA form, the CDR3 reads TGTGCCAGCTCACCAGGGAAGGGGTCAATTGAAGAGACCCAGTACTTC. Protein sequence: CASSPGKGSIEETQYF.

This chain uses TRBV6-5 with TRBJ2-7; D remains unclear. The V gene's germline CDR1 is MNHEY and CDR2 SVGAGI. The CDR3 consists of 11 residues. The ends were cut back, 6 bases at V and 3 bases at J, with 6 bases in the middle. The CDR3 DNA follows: TGTGCCAGCAGGGCGGTCTACGAGCAGTACTTC. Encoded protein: CASRAVYEQYF.

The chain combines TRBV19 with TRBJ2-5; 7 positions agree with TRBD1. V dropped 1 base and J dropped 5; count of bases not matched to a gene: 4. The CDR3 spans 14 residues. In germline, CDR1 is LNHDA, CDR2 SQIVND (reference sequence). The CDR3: CASSIGGQRETQYF. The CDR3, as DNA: TGTGCCAGTAGTATAGGGGGACAGCGGGAGACCCAGTACTTC.

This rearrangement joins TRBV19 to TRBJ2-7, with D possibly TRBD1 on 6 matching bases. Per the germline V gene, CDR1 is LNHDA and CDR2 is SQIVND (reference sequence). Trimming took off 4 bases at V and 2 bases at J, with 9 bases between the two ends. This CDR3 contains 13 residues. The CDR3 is CASSTTGTYEQYF. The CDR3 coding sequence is TGTGCCAGTAGTACCACAGGGACCTACGAGCAGTACTTC.